The 10 T cell receptor beta chains reported below all come from one sample, sequenced in a study of blood T cell repertoires in COVID-19. Some clones are missing from TCRdb's copy, which holds only in-frame ones; the method was immunoSEQ multiplex PCR. The sample holds some 40,000 clones, around 79% seen once. Sequenced: peripheral blood. The receptors were sampled from a human donor in a cohort sampled during active COVID-19.

The chain combines TRBV3-1 (or the pseudogene TRBV3-2) with TRBJ2-2; the match to TRBD2 covers 9 bases. Unmatched junction bases numbered 5, after V lost 2 bases and J lost 7 bases. Germline values: CDR1 LGHDT, CDR2 YNNKEL (reference sequence). The CDR3 is 15 amino acids. CDR3 sequence: CASSQLAGEGGELFF. The CDR3 DNA follows: TGTGCCAGCAGCCAATTAGCGGGAGAGGGCGGGGAGCTGTTTTTT.

V and J are TRBV18 and TRBJ2-5; the D gene is possibly TRBD1 (6 bases). V was shortened by 2 bases and J by 5 bases, with 18 bases between the two germline ends. The germline gives CDR1 KGHSH, CDR2 LQKENI. This CDR3 is 16 amino acids long. CDR3 coding DNA: TGTGCCAGCTCACCAAGGGGTCCTTCTCAGGGGGAGACCCAGTACTTC. This encodes CASSPRGPSQGETQYF. The whole variable domain, remainder taken from reference TRBV18 and TRBJ2-5, is NAGVMQNPRHLVRRRGQEARLRCSPMKGHSHVYWYRQLPEEGLKFMVYLQKENIIDESGMPKERFSAEFPKEGPSILRIQQVVRGDSAAYFCASSPRGPSQGETQYFGPGTRLLVL.

The chain combines TRBV19 with TRBJ2-5, with 9 bases identical to TRBD2. The CDR3 spans 14 residues. Trimming cost V 1 base and J 4 bases; bases outside gene matches: 1. Germline V lookup: CDR1 LNHDA, CDR2 SQIVND (reference sequence). The CDR3 DNA is TGTGCCAGTAGTATAGCTAGCGGGACAGAGACCCAGTACTTC. Translating it yields CASSIASGTETQYF.

The chain recombines TRBV6-2 or TRBV6-3 with TRBJ2-7, with TRBD2 matching over 15 bases. V dropped 4 bases and J dropped 5; count of bases not matched to a gene: 3. This CDR3 comprises 15 residues. The germline gives CDR1 MNHEY, CDR2 SVGEGT. The CDR3 here is CASSSGLAGGDEQYF. CDR3 DNA sequence: TGTGCCAGCAGTTCCGGACTAGCGGGAGGGGACGAGCAGTACTTC.

The chain recombines TRBV7-8 with TRBJ2-7; 7 bases agree with TRBD1. The CDR3 has 13 residues. The V segment lost 4 bases and the J segment 2 bases; nucleotides outside the gene matches: 2. Germline assignment: CDR1 SGHVS and CDR2 FQNEAQ. In nucleotides, the CDR3 is TGTGCCAGCAGCTGGGACAGTCCCTACGAGCAGTACTTC. Its translation is CASSWDSPYEQYF.

The V gene is TRBV6-6, the J gene TRBJ1-2; D not certain. Germline CDR1 MNHNY, CDR2 SVGAGI (reference sequence). V lost 6 bases, J lost 8 bases, and 19 bases lay in between. The CDR3 contains 14 residues. The CDR3 DNA sequence: TGTGCCAGCAGATTTTTAAGGCAGGATAGGGGCTACACCTTC. Translated, it gives CASRFLRQDRGYTF.

The chain uses TRBV3-1 (or the pseudogene TRBV3-2) and TRBJ1-2, with 8 positions matching TRBD1. The CDR3 sequence is 15 residues long. Trimming at V came to 4 bases and at J to 3 bases, leaving 7 bases not matched to a gene. Germline CDR1 LGHDT, CDR2 YNNKEL (reference sequence). As DNA, the CDR3 is TGTGCCAGCAGCCTTGGGACAGGCACACACTATGGCTACACCTTC. This gives the protein CASSLGTGTHYGYTF.

This rearrangement joins TRBV3-1 (or the pseudogene TRBV3-2) to TRBJ2-7; 7 bases map to TRBD2. Trimming cost V 4 bases and J 5 bases; bases outside gene matches: 17. The CDR3 is made up of 17 amino acids. CDR1 is LGHDT, CDR2 YNNKEL, per germline (reference sequence). The CDR3 DNA reads TGTGCCAGCAGCCGGAGCGGGATCGCCGTAGGGCTACACGAGCAGTACTTC. It translates to CASSRSGIAVGLHEQYF.

The chain links TRBV18 to TRBJ2-7; 7 bases agree with TRBD1. Germline V gene sequence: CDR1 KGHSH, CDR2 LQKENI. This CDR3 contains 15 residues. J was trimmed by 3 bases and V by 5 bases; bases with no gene match: 10. The CDR3 spells CASSSDRENIYEQYF. DNA for the CDR3: TGTGCCAGCTCATCTGACAGGGAAAATATCTACGAGCAGTACTTC.

The rearrangement uses TRBV6-5 and TRBJ2-7, with 9 bases fitting TRBD1. Germline assignment: CDR1 MNHEY and CDR2 SVGAGI. This CDR3 has 14 residues. With 6 bases clipped from V and 7 bases from J, the junction kept 10 bases outside the gene matches. The CDR3, as DNA: TGTGCCAGCAGGGCGGGGGACAGGGTGACGGAGCAGTACTTC. Encoded protein: CASRAGDRVTEQYF.